These 8 T cell receptor beta chains came from one sample sequenced in a study of blood T cell repertoires in COVID-19. Some clones are missing from TCRdb's copy, which holds only in-frame ones; the method was immunoSEQ multiplex PCR. The repertoire holds tens of thousands of clones, with roughly 90% as singletons. Sequenced sample: peripheral blood. These receptors all stem from a man between 50 and 59 years old with acute or convalescent COVID-19.

The gene calls are TRBV6-2 or TRBV6-3 and TRBJ2-7; D might be TRBD1 (7 bases). This CDR3 is 16 amino acids long. Trimming removed 2 bases from V and 4 bases from J, with 18 bases in between. Germline V gene sequence: CDR1 MNHEY, CDR2 SVGEGT. The chain's CDR3 is CASSYGLGGGFYEQYF. The CDR3, as DNA: TGTGCCAGCAGTTACGGGTTAGGAGGGGGCTTTTACGAGCAGTACTTC.

The chain recombines TRBV7-9 with TRBJ2-7; 12 bases map to TRBD2. The CDR3 sequence is 15 residues long. The germline CDR1 and CDR2 sequences are SEHNR and FQNEAQ (reference sequence). V dropped 5 bases and J dropped 3; count of bases not matched to a gene: 5. The CDR3 reads CASSQTSGSIYEQYF. The DNA of the CDR3 is TGTGCCAGCAGCCAGACTAGCGGGAGTATCTACGAGCAGTACTTC.

This clone was recorded only once. The chain has TRBV30 and TRBJ1-1, with unresolved D. V lost 4 bases and J 4 bases, leaving 10 bases between the germline ends. The germline V gene encodes CDR1 GTSNPN and CDR2 SVGIG (reference sequence). CDR3 length: 12 amino acids. CDR3 loop: CAWKSSSTEAFF. The CDR3 region has the DNA TGTGCCTGGAAGAGTAGCTCCACTGAAGCTTTCTTT.

This clone is a singleton in its sample. The rearrangement uses TRBV5-8 and TRBJ1-2; D is ambiguous. The CDR3 sequence is 15 residues long. V shed 1 base and J shed 4 bases, with 14 bases lying between them. The germline CDR1 and CDR2 sequences are SGHTS and YDEGEE. The CDR3, as DNA: TGTGCCAGCAGCTTGACGAGGATCCAACCCTATGGCTACACCTTC. Its translation: CASSLTRIQPYGYTF.

The CDR3 is CASSYRGDRDYYGYTF. CDR3 in DNA: TGTGCCAGCAGTTACCGGGGGGACAGGGATTACTATGGCTACACCTTC. The genes are TRBV6-5 and TRBJ1-2; 9 positions match TRBD1. The length of the CDR3 is 16 residues. CDR1 is MNHEY and CDR2 is SVGAGI in the germline V gene. J gave up 3 bases and V 2 bases, and 7 bases lay outside the gene matches.

The chain joins TRBV27 to TRBJ2-7; TRBD1 matches at 8 bases. V gave up 5 bases and J gave up 3 bases; unmatched junction bases: 9. CDR1 is MNHEY, CDR2 SMNVEV, per germline (reference sequence). The CDR3 has 15 amino acids. CDR3 sequence (DNA): TGTGCCAGCAGTACGTCACAGGGGGAGATCTACGAGCAGTACTTC. This gives the protein CASSTSQGEIYEQYF.

The V and J genes are TRBV19 and TRBJ2-5; perhaps TRBD2 as D (6 bases). Germline V gene sequence: CDR1 LNHDA, CDR2 SQIVND (reference sequence). The ends were cut back, 2 bases at V and 4 bases at J, with 11 bases in the middle. The CDR3 length is 14 residues. The CDR3 here is CASSIRGGGETQYF. The CDR3 DNA reads as TGTGCCAGTAGTATAAGGGGAGGAGGAGAGACCCAGTACTTC. The whole variable domain, remainder taken from reference TRBV19 and TRBJ2-5, is DGGITQSPKYLFRKEGQNVTLSCEQNLNHDAMYWYRQDPGQGLRLIYYSQIVNDFQKGDIAEGYSVSREKKESFPLTVTSAQKNPTAFYLCASSIRGGGETQYFGPGTRLLVL.

The chain employs TRBV24-1 and TRBJ1-2; TRBD1 matches at 7 bases. Looked up from germline, CDR1 is KGHDR and CDR2 is SFDVKD. The CDR3 has 16 residues. V shed 4 bases and J 0 bases; nucleotides not matched to a gene: 7. The CDR3 spells CATSEGWGQTNYGYTF. In DNA, the CDR3 is TGTGCCACCAGTGAGGGGTGGGGACAGACTAACTATGGCTACACCTTC.